This note documents a single T cell receptor beta chain sequence. The source of the sample is a study of T cell responses to AZD1222 COVID-19 vaccine. Trimming cost V 7 bases and J 7 bases, with 13 bases left between them. Germline loops: CDR1 SNHLY, CDR2 FYNNEI. The CDR3 runs to 13 residues. The assay was immunoSEQ multiplex PCR, and TCRdb's table has in-frame clones only and misses some. Altogether about 110,000 clones are present, about 90% being singletons, with the ten largest covering 7.8%. V is TRBV2 and J is TRBJ1-4; no clear D gene. The input for sequencing was peripheral blood, taken on day 0 of AZD1222 vaccination. This clonotype originated in an adult in good health. DNA for the CDR3: TGTGCCAGCACCACCCGCAGAACTGAAAAACTGTTTTTT. It translates to CASTTRRTEKLFF.